A single T cell receptor (beta chain) is shown here with its context. Its antigen is not yet known. Per-base qualities were not stored, and no clone one base away is much larger. Other nucleotide sequences from this sample produce the same CDR3. The record originates from a study of shared clonotypes between healthy human individuals (TCRdb year 2020). Regarding the complete study: The cohort comprised a couple of women and a few men aged 18 to 49 years. For each donor, CD4 naive and CD4 memory were each given three plates, CD8 naive was given two plates, and CD8 memory was given one plate. Leukapheresis yielded between about 0.94 and 9.5 billion PBMCs per donor. To estimate repertoire size and how much clonotypes are shared between individuals, the study performed deep sequencing of blood TCR repertoires from five healthy adults. To increase sequencing depth and limit assay-specific biases, TCR repertoire library preparation and sequencing were carried out by different laboratories using diverse techniques. On the study overall, not on this receptor specifically: Compared with non-shared clonotypes, the clonotypes found in all four sorted-subset donors had higher generation probabilities. Incomplete sequencing was indicated by rarefaction of sorted-subset datasets, despite the large sequencing depth. When a few donors were compared, the shared fraction of clonotypes was about 5% for naive CD4, approximately 3.3% for naive CD8, roughly 2.5% for memory CD4, and 0.35% to 0.4% for memory CD8. Because the study included only a small number of donors, the genetic and exposure-history diversity represented was limited. Sampling was limited to blood, and TCR repertoires in tissue likely differ from TCR repertoires in blood. Larger estimated clonotype richness was generally found for naive subsets than for memory subsets. Pairwise subsampling indicated that sequencing depth was expected to affect the degree of clonotype sharing among donors.

Donors were healthy HIV-negative adults with no recently reported acute infections or vaccinations. Every donor was a Caucasian adult living in Nashville, Tennessee, USA. CD4+ T cells were enriched by magnetic negative selection, after which naive cells were positively selected on CD45RA and the negative fraction was taken as the memory subset. After blood collection by leukapheresis, PBMCs were isolated using Ficoll-Histopaque density gradient centrifugation and then cryopreserved in the vapor phase of liquid nitrogen. Analytical flow cytometry was used to check the purity and quantity of every magnetically sorted T cell population. From each sorted fraction, genomic DNA was isolated and quantified by UV absorbance on a Nanodrop 2000c. Taken from cysteine to phenylalanine, the CDR3 has 14 residues. The read is trimmed to its CDR3 DNA, 42 bases read in frame from base 1. The trim is 3 bases for V and 0 bases for J, with a gap of 8 bases between the germline ends. The germline V gene provides CDR1 SGDLS and CDR2 YYNGEE.

TCR CDR3 regions were amplified from genomic DNA by multiplex PCR using the deep immunoSEQ assay. Extracted genomic DNA from each cell subset was spread evenly across all wells of several immunoSEQ 96-well plates, with each plate serving as a replicate. For sorted subsets, each replicate PCR was loaded with about 0.2 ug genomic DNA, equivalent to 30,000 or so T cell genomes. The purified libraries were quantified using a Qubit 3.0 fluorometer, sized with a Bioanalyzer 2100, and then quantified again using the KAPA Library Quantification kit. Every immunoSEQ 96-well plate was sequenced on a dedicated single-read 150-cycle Illumina NextSeq 550 flow cell. As for how the authors treated the data: Because only junctional sequences without quality scores were contained in the immunoSEQ output, filtering matching that applied to full-length reads could not be performed. To assign V/J genes and CDR3, sequences were annotated against IMGT germline references using PyIR, a Python wrapper for IgBLAST v1.9. Reads were removed for weak V/J assignments (E-value above 1e-6), missing CDR3, stop codons, out-of-frame junctions, or ambiguous translated residues. A V3J clonotype was defined by an identical inferred V gene, J gene, and CDR3 amino acid sequence. To compute the percentage overlap between repertoires, the number of shared unique clonotypes was divided by the size of the smaller repertoire. Repertoire richness was assessed with RTK rarefaction, the Chao1 estimator, and Recon v2.1 estimates of unobserved clonotypes. Generation probabilities were computed with OLGA for all TCRbeta clonotypes obtained by the gDNA method from several donors. TCRdb holds this immuneACCESS table with in-frame rearrangements only. Some clones are missing; in checked studies, unresolved V genes explain under half, and the rest has no known cause. Clone size and the V and J calls come from that table; the DNA yielded D and trimming. Here the sample has over a million clones; 95% to 99% occur a single time. 0.4% to 0.55% of the sample lies in the top ten.

The chain uses TRBV9 and TRBJ2-3, with the D gene not clear enough to name. This TCR came from a man in his thirties or forties in good health. The sequencing input was naive CD4+ T cells sorted from blood. What the cell subset or site label conveys for this sample: CD45RA+ positively selected. The CDR3 sequence is CASSAISSTDTQYF. Read as DNA, the sequence is TGTGCCAGCAGCGCCATATCTAGCACAGATACGCAGTATTTT.